One and the same sample provided the 13 T cell receptor beta chains below, sequenced in a study of blood T cell repertoires in COVID-19. TCRdb keeps only in-frame clones here, not all; method: immunoSEQ multiplex PCR. This table has about 220,000 clones, under 90% appearing once. The sequencing input was peripheral blood. These receptors were obtained from a middle-aged woman with active or convalescent COVID-19.

For the CDR3, the DNA is TGTGCCAGCAGCCTCGGGACAGGGATGTACTACGAGCAGTACTTC. It specifies CASSLGTGMYYEQYF. V and J are TRBV5-5 and TRBJ2-7; 9 bases agree with TRBD1. The CDR3 has 15 residues. With V trimmed by 4 bases and J by 3 bases, 8 bases remained unmatched. Germline V lookup: CDR1 SGHKS, CDR2 YYEKEE (reference sequence).

Here the CDR3 reads CAWSVRLLGGDEQFF. The DNA of the CDR3 is TGTGCCTGGAGTGTACGACTACTCGGTGGGGATGAGCAGTTCTTC. This rearrangement joins TRBV30 to TRBJ2-1, with a tentative D call TRBD2 (5 bases). CDR1 GTSNPN and CDR2 SVGIG come from the germline V gene (reference sequence). There are 15 residues in the CDR3. V was shortened by 0 bases and J by 8 bases, with 17 bases between the two germline ends.

This clone has just one count. CDR3 nucleotide sequence: TGTGCCACCAGCAGGACCGCAGGACTAGCGGGAGTCCCTTGGGACGAGCAGTACTTC. It yields the protein CATSRTAGLAGVPWDEQYF. The V gene is TRBV15, the J gene TRBJ2-7; 13 nucleotides agree with TRBD2. Germline CDR1 LNHNV, CDR2 YYDKDF (reference sequence). CDR3 length: 19 residues. V shed 3 bases and J 5 bases; nucleotides not matched to a gene: 16.

This clone was counted between two and nine times. The chain couples TRBV7-3 to TRBJ2-1; perhaps TRBD2 as D (6 bases). V was trimmed by 5 bases and J by 0 bases, leaving 17 bases between them. Germline loops: CDR1 SGHTA, CDR2 FQGTGA. The CDR3 spans 17 residues. The DNA for the CDR3 is TGTGCCAGCAGCCCCCAAAGCGGGCTACTCTCCTACAATGAGCAGTTCTTC. This encodes CASSPQSGLLSYNEQFF.

The rearrangement joins TRBV4-1 to TRBJ2-7; the D gene is possibly TRBD1 (5 bases). V gave up 4 bases and J gave up 4 bases, with 11 bases separating them. This CDR3 region has 13 residues. Per the germline V gene, CDR1 is MGHRA and CDR2 is YSYEKL. The CDR3 reads CASSRIQGYEQYF. Here the CDR3 DNA reads TGCGCCAGCAGCCGTATCCAGGGTTACGAGCAGTACTTC.

The chain carries TRBV5-8 and TRBJ2-7, with TRBD1 identical over 9 bases. Germline trimming cut 4 bases from V and 3 bases from J; bases unmatched to any gene: 8. The CDR3 has 15 residues. The germline V gene encodes CDR1 SGHTS and CDR2 YDEGEE. CDR3 in amino acids: CASSLPGQGLYEQYF. The DNA of the CDR3 is TGTGCCAGCAGCCTTCCGGGACAGGGCCTCTACGAGCAGTACTTC.

The rearrangement joins TRBV4-1 to TRBJ2-7, with 8 bases identical to TRBD2. The CDR3 extends over 16 amino acids. Per germline, CDR1 MGHRA and CDR2 YSYEKL. The V gene end was trimmed by 0 bases and the J gene end by 6 bases; junction bases not matched to a gene: 10. CDR3 nucleotide sequence: TGCGCCAGCAGCCAAGATTTAGCGGGAACATACGGCGAGCAGTACTTC. Translating gives CASSQDLAGTYGEQYF.

The chain couples TRBV9 to TRBJ1-1; the match to TRBD1 covers 8 bases. Trimming took 3 bases from V and 0 from J; bases not matched to a gene: 10. Germline V lookup: CDR1 SGDLS, CDR2 YYNGEE. This CDR3 is 17 amino acids long. The CDR3 bases are TGTGCCAGCAGCGACGAGGACAGGGTAAACATGAACACTGAAGCTTTCTTT. Translation gives CASSDEDRVNMNTEAFF.

This chain joins TRBV7-9 and TRBJ2-3, with 12 bases that match TRBD2. The V gene's germline CDR1 is SEHNR and CDR2 FQNEAQ (reference sequence). With 4 bases clipped from V and 2 bases from J, the junction kept 4 bases outside the gene matches. This CDR3 has 16 residues. This CDR3 reads CASSSRLAGATDTQYF. The CDR3 DNA reads as TGTGCCAGCAGCTCTCGACTAGCGGGGGCCACAGATACGCAGTATTTT. Complete variable domain (other parts from reference TRBV7-9 and TRBJ2-3): DTGVSQNPRHKITKRGQNVTFRCDPISEHNRLYWYRQTLGQGPEFLTYFQNEAQLEKSRLLSDRFSAERPKGSFSTLEIQRTEQGDSAMYLCASSSRLAGATDTQYFGPGTRLTVL.

This clone was seen more than once but under ten times. The chain has TRBV3-1 (or the pseudogene TRBV3-2) and TRBJ1-5, with a possible D match to TRBD1 (6 bases). Germline CDR1 LGHDT, CDR2 YNNKEL (reference sequence). The CDR3 length is 14 residues. Trimming took 4 bases from V and 6 from J, leaving 13 bases between them. The CDR3 region is CASSRGGGAQPQHF. The CDR3 DNA is TGTGCCAGCAGCCGGGGCGGGGGGGCTCAGCCCCAGCATTTT.

This chain joins TRBV19 and TRBJ1-2, with 8 bases matching TRBD1. The CDR3 is 17 amino acids. Germline CDR1 and CDR2: LNHDA and SQIVND (reference sequence). V shed 3 bases and J 6 bases; nucleotides not matched to a gene: 15. Written as DNA, the CDR3 is TGTGCCAGTAGTATCGCCGCGACAGGGGAGACTTTGGATGGCTACACCTTC. It yields the protein CASSIAATGETLDGYTF.

The rearrangement links TRBV23-1 to TRBJ1-6; no reliable D call. TRBV23-1 is an ORF for which the function is uncertain. The CDR3 runs to 17 residues. Between the trimmed V and J ends, which lost 4 bases and 10 bases, there was a span of 23 bases. The CDR3 loop reads CASSLRRTGKCRSPLHF. The CDR3 DNA reads as TGCGCCAGCAGTCTTCGTCGAACGGGGAAATGCCGCTCACCCCTCCACTTT.

The sample holds many counts of this clone. The chain links TRBV21-1 to TRBJ2-7; whether TRBD2, the table's D call, matches the DNA was not checked. TRBV21-1 is designated a pseudogene. The CDR3 runs to 13 residues. This CDR3 is CASSPRPSYEQYF. CDR3 nucleotides: TGTGCCAGCAGCCCCCGTCCGTCCTACGAGCAGTACTTC.